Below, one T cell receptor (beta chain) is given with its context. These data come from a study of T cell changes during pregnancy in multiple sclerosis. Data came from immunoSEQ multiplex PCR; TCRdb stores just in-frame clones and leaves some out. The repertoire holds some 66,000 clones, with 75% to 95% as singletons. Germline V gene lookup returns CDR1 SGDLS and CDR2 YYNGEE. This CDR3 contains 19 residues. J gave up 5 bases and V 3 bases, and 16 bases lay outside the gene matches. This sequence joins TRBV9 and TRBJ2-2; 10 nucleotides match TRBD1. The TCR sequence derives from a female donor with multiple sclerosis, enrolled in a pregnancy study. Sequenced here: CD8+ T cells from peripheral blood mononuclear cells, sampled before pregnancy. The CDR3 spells CASSARSVLGQGLTGELFF. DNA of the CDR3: TGTGCCAGCAGCGCCCGGTCGGTCCTGGGACAGGGGTTGACCGGGGAGCTGTTTTTT. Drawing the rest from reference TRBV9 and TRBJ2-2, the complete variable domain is DSGVTQTPKHLITATGQRVTLRCSPRSGDLSVYWYQQSLDQGLQFLIQYYNGEERAKGNILERFSAQQFPDLHSELNLSSLELGDSALYFCASSARSVLGQGLTGELFFGEGSRLTVL.